This TCR beta chain was found in a study of PD-L1 blockade in urothelial cancer. Study at large: Patients, treated from about 2014 onward, received atezolizumab 1,200 mg intravenously every 3 weeks. Among blood samples, the median T cell count was around 150,000.

Clones were read by immunoSEQ multiplex PCR, and TCRdb kept only the in-frame ones, dropping some. The table records 20,000 to 30,000 clones, around 88% of them present only once. Germline V gene lookup returns CDR1 MNHNY and CDR2 SVGAGI (reference sequence). This CDR3 is built from 13 residues. The V gene end was trimmed by 2 bases and the J gene end by 5 bases; junction bases not matched to a gene: 2. The source was PBMCs, collected around atezolizumab (anti-PD-L1) treatment. The sequence derives from a middle-aged man with urothelial cancer. This rearrangement joins TRBV6-6 to TRBJ1-1, with 7 bases fitting TRBD1. CDR3 nucleotides: TGTGCCAGCAGTTACGGGACAGCGACTGAAGCTTTCTTT. It translates to CASSYGTATEAFF.